Given below is one TCR beta chain in context. This record belongs to a study of blood T cell repertoires in COVID-19. On the study more broadly: Sample material is recorded as cDNA or gDNA derived from T cells, B-cell-depleted T cells, or PBMCs.

The protocol was immunoSEQ multiplex PCR, while the TCRdb copy is restricted to in-frame clones and leaves out a portion. The profile shows some 150,000 clones, approximately 78% of them singletons. Trimming at V came to 4 bases and at J to 9 bases, leaving 13 bases not matched to a gene. Germline CDR1 reads SGHNT; CDR2 reads YENEEA. The CDR3 totals 17 residues. The sequence derives from a man aged 80 or over with acute or convalescent COVID-19. The sequencing input was peripheral blood. The rearrangement uses TRBV11-3 and TRBJ2-1; 12 bases are shared with TRBD1. The CDR3 region has the DNA TGTGCCAGCAGCTCTAGGGGGGACAGGGGGCGCGTATCTGAGCAGTTCTTC. Translation gives CASSSRGDRGRVSEQFF.